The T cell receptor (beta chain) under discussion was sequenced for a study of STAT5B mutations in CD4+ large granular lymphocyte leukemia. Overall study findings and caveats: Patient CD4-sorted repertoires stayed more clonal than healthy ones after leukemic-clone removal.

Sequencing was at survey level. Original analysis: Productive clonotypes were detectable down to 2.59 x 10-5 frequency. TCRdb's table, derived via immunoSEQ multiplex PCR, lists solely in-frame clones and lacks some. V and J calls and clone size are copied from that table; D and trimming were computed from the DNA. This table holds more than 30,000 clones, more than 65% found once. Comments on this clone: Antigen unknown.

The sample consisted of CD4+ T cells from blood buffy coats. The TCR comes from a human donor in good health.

The CDR3 DNA reads TGTGCCACCAGCAGAGACCCCTCGGGGGGCGGGGGGACCAGGGGCGAGCAGTACTTC. Residues: CATSRDPSGGGGTRGEQYF. The chain is built from TRBV15 and TRBJ2-7; 8 nucleotides agree with TRBD2. V was pared by 0 bases and J by 6 bases, with 19 bases of the junction left unmatched. CDR1 is LNHNV, CDR2 YYDKDF, per germline (reference sequence). The CDR3 contains 19 residues.